The 25 T cell receptor beta chains given below trace back to one sample, sequenced in a study of blood T cell repertoires in COVID-19. Sequencing used immunoSEQ multiplex PCR; TCRdb keeps in-frame clones, though not all of them. The sample has 150,000 to 200,000 clones, 84% seen once. Input material: PBMCs or T cells enriched from blood (not recorded which). Every receptor here comes from a man aged 50-60 years who had recovered from COVID-19.

The genes are TRBV2 and TRBJ2-5; the D gene is possibly TRBD1 (6 bases). The CDR3 is made up of 13 amino acids. The germline V gene has CDR1 SNHLY and CDR2 FYNNEI. V lost 6 bases, J lost 5 bases, and 13 bases lay in between. This CDR3 reads CASRATGWETQYF. The CDR3 DNA follows: TGTGCCAGCAGAGCTACAGGGTGGGAGACCCAGTACTTC.

This clone was observed a few times. Here the CDR3 reads CASSSGGRYGYTF. The CDR3 bases are TGTGCCAGCAGCTCAGGGGGCAGATATGGCTACACCTTC. This chain joins TRBV7-9 and TRBJ1-2, with 8 bases matching TRBD1. V trimming: 4 bases; J trimming: 5 bases; junction bases outside the gene matches: 3. Germline loops: CDR1 SEHNR, CDR2 FQNEAQ (reference sequence). The CDR3 extends over 13 amino acids. Variable domain in full (rest from reference TRBV7-9 and TRBJ1-2): DTGVSQNPRHKITKRGQNVTFRCDPISEHNRLYWYRQTLGQGPEFLTYFQNEAQLEKSRLLSDRFSAERPKGSFSTLEIQRTEQGDSAMYLCASSSGGRYGYTFGSGTRLTVV.

This sequence joins TRBV9 and TRBJ2-1, with D possibly being TRBD1 (5 bases). Germline CDR1 reads SGDLS; CDR2 reads YYNGEE. The CDR3 loop spans 14 amino acids. V dropped 1 base and J dropped 7 bases, with 12 bases sitting between them. Written as DNA, the CDR3 is TGTGCCAGCAGCGTACAGGGTTATGGTAATGAGCAGTTCTTC. Amino acid sequence: CASSVQGYGNEQFF. Full variable domain (remainder filled in from reference TRBV9 and TRBJ2-1): DSGVTQTPKHLITATGQRVTLRCSPRSGDLSVYWYQQSLDQGLQFLIQYYNGEERAKGNILERFSAQQFPDLHSELNLSSLELGDSALYFCASSVQGYGNEQFFGPGTRLTVL.

The sample holds one count of this clone. The genes are TRBV11-2 and TRBJ1-1; 8 bases are a match to TRBD1. Germline V CDR1 and CDR2: SGHAT, FQNNGV. Trimming at V came to 1 base and at J to 7 bases, leaving 11 bases not matched to a gene. The CDR3 is 16 residues long. CDR3 sequence reads: CASSLGQFRGLGEAFF. The CDR3 bases are TGTGCCAGCAGCTTAGGACAGTTCAGGGGGCTTGGTGAAGCTTTCTTT.

The V gene is TRBV18, the J gene TRBJ1-1; D may be TRBD1 (6 bases). Germline loops: CDR1 KGHSH, CDR2 LQKENI. The V end lost 0 bases, the J end lost 12 bases, and 14 bases lay between the germline ends. The CDR3 spans 13 residues. CDR3 region: CASSPPHGGAPFF. CDR3 nucleotide sequence: TGTGCCAGCTCACCACCGCATGGGGGGGCACCTTTCTTT.

This clone was seen just once. The chain carries TRBV7-9 and TRBJ2-1; perhaps TRBD1 as D (5 bases). Trimming shortened V by 1 base and J by 7 bases, and 11 bases separated the two germline ends. Germline values: CDR1 SEHNR, CDR2 FQNEAQ (reference sequence). The CDR3 is made up of 14 amino acids. DNA for the CDR3: TGTGCCAGCAGCTTAGTGGGGCCTATGAATGAGCAGTTCTTC. Translation gives CASSLVGPMNEQFF.

The J gene is TRBJ2-7, the V gene TRBV3-1 (or the pseudogene TRBV3-2); D might be TRBD2 (5 bases). The CDR3 has 15 residues. The ends were cut back, 4 bases at V and 2 bases at J, with 15 bases in the middle. The germline V gene encodes CDR1 LGHDT and CDR2 YNNKEL (reference sequence). In DNA, the CDR3 is TGTGCCAGCAGCCTCTTGGGAGCGTCCCCCTACGAGCAGTACTTC. Amino acid sequence: CASSLLGASPYEQYF.

The rearrangement uses TRBV6-4 and TRBJ2-3, with TRBD2 matching 8 bases. CDR1 and CDR2 from the germline V gene are MRHNA and SNTAGT. V lost 3 bases and J lost 2; bases outside the gene matches: 16. There are 19 residues in the CDR3. The DNA of the CDR3 is TGTGCCAGCAGTGATCGGTGGACAGCGGGGGCCCCCTCCACAGATACGCAGTATTTT. It codes for CASSDRWTAGAPSTDTQYF.

This sequence joins TRBV3-1 (or the pseudogene TRBV3-2) and TRBJ1-4, with D maybe TRBD1 (5 bases). V was pared by 2 bases and J by 2 bases, with 12 bases between. This CDR3 has 16 amino acids. Germline V gives CDR1 LGHDT, CDR2 YNNKEL (reference sequence). The CDR3 region is CASSQFSGTTNEKLFF. CDR3 sequence (DNA): TGTGCCAGCAGCCAATTTAGCGGGACGACTAATGAAAAACTGTTTTTT.

This clone turned up a few times. The rearrangement uses TRBV9 and TRBJ1-1; TRBD1 is a possible D gene (6 bases). The CDR3 has 15 amino acids. Germline CDR1 is SGDLS and CDR2 is YYNGEE. The V end lost 3 bases, the J end lost 4 bases, and 16 bases lay between the germline ends. The CDR3 is CASSARTAVGTEAFF. The DNA of the CDR3 is TGTGCCAGCAGCGCGAGGACAGCGGTTGGCACTGAAGCTTTCTTT.

As to this clone: This may be a read error: a much more frequent sequence differs by one nucleotide. The chain employs TRBV7-8 and TRBJ1-4; the D is unclear. CDR1 SGHVS and CDR2 FQNEAQ come from the germline V gene. V shed 0 bases and J shed 4 bases, with 3 bases lying between them. CDR3 length: 13 residues. This CDR3 is CASSLAVNEKLFF. CDR3 nucleotide sequence: TGTGCCAGCAGCTTAGCCGTTAATGAAAAACTGTTTTTT.

This clone was seen just once. The chain links TRBV6-5 to TRBJ1-6; 8 nucleotides agree with TRBD1. CDR1 MNHEY and CDR2 SVGAGI come from the germline V gene. The trim removed 7 bases at V and 7 bases at J, leaving 3 bases unmatched. There are 13 residues in the CDR3. CDR3: CASTDRGNSPLHF. In nucleotides, the CDR3 is TGTGCCAGCACCGACAGGGGAAATTCACCCCTCCACTTT.

CDR3 DNA sequence: TGTGCCACCAGCAGAGATTCTTTGGGACAGCTAACCTACGAGCAGTACTTC. Translated: CATSRDSLGQLTYEQYF. The V and J genes are TRBV15 and TRBJ2-7; 7 bases fit TRBD1. From germline, CDR1 is LNHNV and CDR2 YYDKDF (reference sequence). This CDR3 has 17 amino acids. J was trimmed by 2 bases and V by 0 bases; bases with no gene match: 10.

This clone was counted a few times. The chain links TRBV4-1 to TRBJ2-7; D perhaps matches TRBD1 (6 bases). CDR1 and CDR2 (germline): MGHRA, YSYEKL. This CDR3 is 16 amino acids long. Trimming cost V 0 bases and J 0 bases, with 12 bases left between them. CDR3 nucleotides: TGCGCCAGCAGCCAAGAAAGCAGGGGCGCCTCCTACGAGCAGTACTTC. Protein sequence: CASSQESRGASYEQYF.

The chain employs TRBV7-6 and TRBJ2-2; TRBD1 matches at 8 bases. The J segment lost 2 bases and the V segment lost 1 base, leaving 6 bases of the junction unmatched. The germline V gene encodes CDR1 SGHVS and CDR2 FNYEAQ. The CDR3 loop spans 17 amino acids. The CDR3 nucleotides read TGTGCCAGCAGCTTAGGACGGACAGGGCGTAACACCGGGGAGCTGTTTTTT. Its protein is CASSLGRTGRNTGELFF.

The chain has TRBV28 and TRBJ2-7, with D possibly matching TRBD1 (6 bases). Trimming shortened V by 3 bases and J by 2 bases, and 11 bases separated the two germline ends. Looked up from germline, CDR1 is MDHEN and CDR2 is SYDVKM. The CDR3 length is 14 residues. For the CDR3, the DNA is TGTGCCAGCAGTTTCTCTACAGGGCCCTACGAGCAGTACTTC. Its protein is CASSFSTGPYEQYF.

The rearrangement links TRBV12-5 to TRBJ2-3, with 8 bases that match TRBD2. The CDR3 loop spans 14 amino acids. Germline-derived CDR1 and CDR2 are LGHNT and FRNRAP. V was pared by 5 bases and J by 1 base, with 2 bases of the junction left unmatched. The CDR3 DNA reads TGTGCTAGTGGTACTAGCGGAGGCACAGATACGCAGTATTTT. Translated, it gives CASGTSGGTDTQYF.

Comments on this clone: The same CDR3 also results from other DNA sequences found in this sample. The V gene is TRBV28, the J gene TRBJ2-6; D unresolved. Germline V CDR1 and CDR2: MDHEN, SYDVKM. The ends were cut back, 1 base at V and 4 bases at J, with 5 bases in the middle. The CDR3 is 14 residues long. For the CDR3, the DNA is TGTGCCAGCAGTTTATCGTCCGGGGCCAACGTCCTGACTTTC. Translation gives CASSLSSGANVLTF.

The V and J genes are TRBV18 and TRBJ2-6, with a weak D call TRBD1 (5 bases). Per germline, CDR1 KGHSH and CDR2 LQKENI. Trimming left V 0 bases short and J 2 bases short, with 8 bases between. CDR3 length: 16 residues. For the CDR3, the DNA is TGTGCCAGCTCACCACCTGTCAGGGCTGGGGCCAACGTCCTGACTTTC. It is translated as CASSPPVRAGANVLTF.

The V call is TRBV19, the J call TRBJ1-5; D is perhaps TRBD1 (6 bases). Germline values: CDR1 LNHDA, CDR2 SQIVND (reference sequence). CDR3 length: 14 residues. V lost 4 bases and J 3 bases, leaving 10 bases between the germline ends. Written as DNA, the CDR3 is TGTGCCAGTAGTACGCACAGGGTCAATCAGCCCCAGCATTTT. Translating it yields CASSTHRVNQPQHF.

The chain carries TRBV7-2 and TRBJ2-3; possible D gene TRBD1, 6 bases. Trimming shortened V by 5 bases and J by 2 bases, and 11 bases separated the two germline ends. This CDR3 spans 14 amino acids. Looked up from germline, CDR1 is SGHTA and CDR2 is FQGNSA. This chain's CDR3 is CASSSQGFTDTQYF. The CDR3 coding sequence is TGTGCCAGCAGCAGCCAGGGGTTCACAGATACGCAGTATTTT. Looking up the rest from reference TRBV7-2 and TRBJ2-3 gives the full variable domain: GAGVSQSPSNKVTEKGKDVELRCDPISGHTALYWYRQSLGQGLEFLIYFQGNSAPDKSGLPSDRFSAERTGGSVSTLTIQRTQQEDSAVYLCASSSQGFTDTQYFGPGTRLTVL.

Comments on this clone: At the DNA level, this CDR3 is encoded by other sequences in the same sample as well. V gene TRBV5-4 combines with J gene TRBJ2-7, with 9 bases that match TRBD1. Looked up from germline, CDR1 is SGHNT and CDR2 is YYREEE (reference sequence). J lost 5 bases, V lost 4 bases, and 4 bases had no gene match. This CDR3 has 13 amino acids. This chain's CDR3 is CASSLTGGNEQYF. CDR3 DNA sequence: TGTGCCAGCAGCCTGACAGGGGGAAACGAGCAGTACTTC.

This clone was observed a handful of times. This rearrangement joins TRBV7-9 to TRBJ1-4, with 7 bases that match TRBD1. Trimming took 0 bases from V and 0 from J; bases not matched to a gene: 4. This CDR3 is 17 amino acids long. CDR1 and CDR2 from the germline V gene are SEHNR and FQNEAQ (reference sequence). Written as DNA, the CDR3 is TGTGCCAGCAGCTTAGCAAAGGGGGCCGCAACTAATGAAAAACTGTTTTTT. Protein sequence: CASSLAKGAATNEKLFF.

The chain recombines TRBV10-3 with TRBJ1-2; TRBD1 matches at 7 bases. This CDR3 comprises 12 residues. V was clipped by 7 bases and J by 2 bases; unmatched bases: 1. CDR1 and CDR2 (germline): ENHRY, SYGVKD. This CDR3 reads CAIKQGNYGYTF. In nucleotides, the CDR3 is TGTGCCATCAAACAGGGGAACTATGGCTACACCTTC.

The chain employs TRBV11-2 and TRBJ2-1, with 9 positions matching TRBD2. CDR1 and CDR2 (germline): SGHAT, FQNNGV. After removal of 0 bases from V and 2 bases from J, the junction contained 11 bases not matched to a gene. The length of the CDR3 is 19 residues. CDR3 sequence: CASSLEGSLAGVTYNEQFF. The DNA for the CDR3 is TGTGCCAGCAGCTTAGAAGGGAGCTTAGCGGGGGTCACCTACAATGAGCAGTTCTTC.